This T cell receptor (beta chain) comes out of a study of shared clonotypes between healthy human individuals. The study's findings and limits: An expected dependence of interdonor clonotype sharing on sequencing depth was noted.

CD45RO negativity and positive selection for CCR7 defined naive CD8 cells, a population that excluded terminally differentiated effector memory CD45RA+ cells. Libraries were prepared by immunoSEQ multiplex PCR; TCRdb keeps only in-frame clonotypes and omits some of them. The sample has millions of clones, about 92% seen once. Comment on this clone: Its target is not known.

Input material: naive CD8+ T cells from PBMCs. This clonotype was sampled from a man aged 18 to 30 in good health. Some clones in this sample may be carry-over from other donors' samples.

In nucleotides, the CDR3 is TGTGCCAGCTCACTACGCGGGGACAGTAACTATGGCTACACCTTC. It specifies CASSLRGDSNYGYTF. V and J are TRBV18 and TRBJ1-2, with 7 bases matching TRBD1. Looked up from germline, CDR1 is KGHSH and CDR2 is LQKENI. The CDR3 has 15 residues. Unmatched junction bases numbered 6, after V lost 4 bases and J lost 1 base.